The text below deals with one T cell receptor (beta chain). Its antigen remains unknown. This CDR3 spans 19 amino acids. Between the trimmed V and J ends, which lost 5 bases and 0 bases, there was a span of 22 bases. Germline-derived CDR1 and CDR2 are SEHNR and FQNEAQ (reference sequence). The data derive from a study of OX40 agonist ivuxolimab in advanced cancers. Study overall: The study reported partial responses in three patients: one hepatocellular carcinoma, two cutaneous melanoma. Study-level points and caveats: Average numbers of expanded clones were greater in CD8+ T cells than in CD4+.

Assay used: immunoSEQ multiplex PCR; TCRdb lists only in-frame clones, some missing. The sample consists of approximately 55,000 clones, roughly nine tenths of them appearing once. Blood sampling was done at baseline, cycle 4 day 1, and cycle 7 day 1. Sample: CD4+ or CD8+ T cells sorted from blood, taken in a trial of the OX40 agonist ivuxolimab. V is TRBV7-9 and J is TRBJ1-4; D remains unclear. This sequence originates from an adult with an advanced solid tumor such as melanoma, head and neck, liver or kidney cancer. The CDR3 is CASSPKVRYSNATNEKLFF. CDR3 nucleotides: TGTGCCAGCAGCCCCAAAGTAAGGTACAGCAACGCAACTAATGAAAAACTGTTTTTT.